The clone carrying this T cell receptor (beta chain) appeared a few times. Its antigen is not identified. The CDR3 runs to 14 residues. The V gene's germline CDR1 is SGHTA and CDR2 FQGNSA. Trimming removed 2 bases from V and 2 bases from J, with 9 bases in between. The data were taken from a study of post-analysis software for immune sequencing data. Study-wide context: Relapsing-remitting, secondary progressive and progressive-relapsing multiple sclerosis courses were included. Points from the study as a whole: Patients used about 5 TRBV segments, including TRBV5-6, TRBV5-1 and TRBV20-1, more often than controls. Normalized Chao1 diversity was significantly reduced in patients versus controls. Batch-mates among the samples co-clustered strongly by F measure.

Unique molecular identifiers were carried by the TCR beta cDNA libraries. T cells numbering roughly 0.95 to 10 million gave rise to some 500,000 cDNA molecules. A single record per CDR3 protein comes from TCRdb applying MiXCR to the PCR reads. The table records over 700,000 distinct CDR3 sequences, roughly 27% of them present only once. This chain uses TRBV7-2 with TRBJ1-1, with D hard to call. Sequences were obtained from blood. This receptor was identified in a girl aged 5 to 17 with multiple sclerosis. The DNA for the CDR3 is TGTGCCAGCAGCTTACCGGGCCATAACACTGAAGCTTTCTTT. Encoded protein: CASSLPGHNTEAFF.